The TCR beta chain under discussion was sequenced for a study of T cells in localized non-small cell lung cancer (dated by TCRdb to 2018 to 2021). For the study in its entirety: T cell repertoires of 200 to 250 early-stage NSCLC patients were analyzed, with tumors being compared against uninvolved tumor-adjacent lungs. NSCLC patients had a mean age of approximately 66 years, and more than 120 were male and around 110 female. The cohort consisted of 236 treatment-naive NSCLC patients whose localized lung tumors had been resected.

Including cysteine and phenylalanine, the CDR3 has 13 amino acids. The read is trimmed to its CDR3 DNA, 39 bases read in frame from base 1. The germline V gene sets CDR1 to MNHEY and CDR2 to SVGAGI. V drops 7 bases and J drops 6 bases, leaving 12 bases in between. Broader findings and caveats from the paper: Higher blood T cell density associated with longer overall survival, while higher adjacent-lung clonality associated with shorter survival. The highest T cell clonality was observed in uninvolved tumor-adjacent lung, where clonality exceeded that of tumor, suggesting that antigenic responses were more focused in uninvolved tumor-adjacent lung. Because multi-region tumor sequencing was not done, intratumor heterogeneity could not be ruled out. Because the study design was exploratory, TCR variables were selected using unadjusted p-values without false-discovery rate correction. A median of approximately 50 of the top 100 tumor clones turned up in the paired uninvolved adjacent lung, and roughly 30 of those clones also ranked among the top 100 of that same adjacent lung.

At diagnosis, peripheral blood, uninvolved tumor-adjacent lung and tumor were collected and were preserved as a mix of fresh-frozen and FFPE material. For TCR repertoire profiling, blood samples were analyzed in the form of peripheral blood mononuclear cells. The immunoSEQ Assay was used to sequence TCR beta CDR3 regions from DNA. In the original analysis: T cell density was computed as TCR beta template counts normalized to usable DNA estimated by amplifying housekeeping genes. Richness was estimated using the preseqR package, with extrapolation to 400,000 templates for PBMC samples and to 120,000 templates for tissue samples. Clonality was calculated as one minus Pielou's evenness. To identify tissue-enriched TCRs, differential abundance testing was run on productive amino-acid clonotypes with a minimum total count of 5 and an alpha of 0.1. Repertoire overlap between compartments was quantified with the Jaccard Index and Morisita Overlap Index. GLIPH clustered TCR beta CDR3s with public tetramer-defined viral CDR3s; viral motifs required at least three viral sequences plus V-gene enrichment. TCRdb holds this immuneACCESS table with in-frame rearrangements only. Some clones are missing; in checked studies, unresolved V genes explain under half, and the rest has no known cause. V and J calls and clone size come straight from that table; D and trimming were deduced from the DNA. The table for this sample lists around 15,000 clones; around 83% of them were counted only once. The ten most abundant clones make up less than 25% of the sample.

Concerning this clone itself: Its target antigen remains unknown. No much larger clone exists at a distance of one base, and base qualities are not known.

The rearranged segments are TRBV6-5 and TRBJ1-4, with a tentative D gene TRBD1 over 5 matching bases. The sequence was obtained from a male donor at least 60 years old with stage I lung adenocarcinoma. Sequencing was performed on peripheral blood, taken before any cancer treatment. The DNA is TGTGCCAGCAAACAGGAGTCCGATGAAAAACTGTTTTTT. Protein translation: CASKQESDEKLFF.